Given below is one T cell receptor beta chain in context. It lacks a known antigen. Base qualities are missing; no much larger clone stands one base away. The sample's time point, from its label and the paper: baseline before first vaccination. Vaccinee samples were obtained from the UK trials COV001 and COV002, which included a single-blind randomized controlled phase 2/3 trial of AZD1222 (ChAdOx1 nCoV-19) in healthy adults. For TCRbeta chain sequencing, PBMC samples were collected from trial participants at day 0 and at day 28 after the second dose. These data are taken from a study of T cell responses to AZD1222 COVID-19 vaccine (dated by TCRdb to about 2021). The study in broad terms: AZD1222 recipients with second doses at about 4 weeks or about 12 weeks were pooled, because spike-specific TCR depth and breadth did not differ between schedules. A total of 233 trial participants underwent TCR sequencing, of whom more than 200 had received two doses of AZD1222 and 26 had received two doses of the MenACWY control vaccine. Trial participants were enrolled by age into 18-55, 56-69 and 70-plus year subgroups, with about 150, 28 and 57 TCR-sequenced participants respectively.

From the germline V gene (reference sequence), CDR1 is MNHEY and CDR2 is SMNVEV. V is reduced by 7 bases and J by 0 bases, leaving a spacing of 13 bases between them. Reading from cysteine to phenylalanine, the CDR3 counts 14 amino acids. Only the CDR3 DNA is retained, 42 bases long and in frame from the first base. The CDR3 regions of human TCRbeta chains were subjected to immunosequencing. Per the source publication's procedure: TCRs in the repertoires were matched against a reference library of SARS-CoV-2-specific TCRs that had been generated with the MIRA antigen-specificity platform. Breadth was defined as the fraction of unique TCRs that were SARS-CoV-2-associated, and depth was defined as the fraction of total T cells that were SARS-CoV-2-associated. Using the MIRA data, every spike-specific TCR was mapped to the spike region that the TCR reacted to and assigned to either a CD4 or a CD8 class. Log10-transformed breadth and depth values were compared by one-way ANOVA with Sidak's multiple comparisons tests. Drawn from immuneACCESS, this table holds only the in-frame rearrangements with V and J called that TCRdb kept. Clones are partly lost; checked studies trace under half to an unresolved V gene and leave the rest unexplained. V, J and clone size were drawn from that table, and D and trimming were deduced from the DNA. This sample comprises around 200,000 clones, about 90% of them detected only once. The ten largest clones add up to roughly 0.5% of the sample.

Points the paper makes about the study in general: In the small 56-69-year group, the increase in depth fell short of significance, most likely because of low power. Participants were mostly white British, with more females than males. The authors suggested clonal diversity may have been underestimated. Because no day 14 peak-response samples were available, the repertoires could be characterized only after the peak T cell response. After two AZD1222 doses, spike-specific TCR breadth and depth were significantly higher than at day 0 and than in MenACWY recipients. The vaccine-associated CD4 TCRs covered the entire spike protein, and the dominant responses fell in regions 160-218 and 743-854. Only five to seven AZD1222 recipients were SARS-CoV-2 seropositive at baseline, limiting conclusions about previously exposed vaccinees. Nearly half of unique spike-specific TCRs reportedly recognized epitopes outside regions mutated in the B.1.351 and B.1.1.7 variants.

In this chain, TRBV27 is recombined with TRBJ2-7; the D gene lacks a confident call. The TCR sequence derives from an adult in good health. This material consisted of peripheral blood, taken on day 0 of AZD1222 vaccination. The CDR3 protein: CASKHDPSSYEQYF. The sequenced DNA: TGTGCCAGCAAACATGACCCGAGCTCCTACGAGCAGTACTTC.